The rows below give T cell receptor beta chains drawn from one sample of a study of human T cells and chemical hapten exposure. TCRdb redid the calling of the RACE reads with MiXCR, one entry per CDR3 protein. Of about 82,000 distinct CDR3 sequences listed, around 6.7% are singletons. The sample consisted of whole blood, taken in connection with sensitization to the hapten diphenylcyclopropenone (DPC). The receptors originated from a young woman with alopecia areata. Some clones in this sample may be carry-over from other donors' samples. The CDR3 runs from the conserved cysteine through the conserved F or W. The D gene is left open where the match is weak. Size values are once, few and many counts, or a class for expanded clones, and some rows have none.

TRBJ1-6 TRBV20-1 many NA CSATNRPYNSPLHF TGCAGTGCTACTAACAGGCCCTATAATTCACCCCTCCACTTT
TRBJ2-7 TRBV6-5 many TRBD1 CASSYSSQGVTYEQYF TGTGCCAGCAGTTACTCAAGTCAGGGGGTAACCTACGAGCAGTACTTC
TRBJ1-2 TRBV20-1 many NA CSALRQGYGYTF TGCAGTGCCCTACGCCAGGGCTATGGCTACACCTTC
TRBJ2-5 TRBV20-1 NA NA CSANPPGLQETQYF TGCAGTGCTAATCCGCCGGGACTCCAAGAGACCCAGTACTTC
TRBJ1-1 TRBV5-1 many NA CASSLPGLNTEAFF TGCGCCAGCAGCTTGCCAGGACTGAACACTGAAGCTTTCTTT
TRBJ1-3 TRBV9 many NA CASSSGFSSGNTIYF TGTGCCAGCAGCTCCGGATTCAGCTCTGGAAACACCATATATTTT
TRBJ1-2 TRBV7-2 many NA CASSLGLATAYYGYTF TGTGCCAGCAGCTTAGGCCTGGCGACAGCGTACTATGGCTACACCTTC
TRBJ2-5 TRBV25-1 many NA CASSEYSSKTQYF TGTGCCAGCAGTGAATATTCCTCAAAGACCCAGTACTTC
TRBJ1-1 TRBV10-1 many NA CASSAEGLTEAFF TGCGCCAGCAGTGCCGAGGGGTTGACTGAAGCTTTCTTT
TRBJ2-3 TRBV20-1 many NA CSVPGTDTQYF TGCAGCGTCCCAGGTACAGATACGCAGTATTTT
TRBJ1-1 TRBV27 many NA CASSLGSSEAFF TGTGCCAGCAGTTTGGGTAGCTCTGAAGCTTTCTTT
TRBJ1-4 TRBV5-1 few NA CASSPHKGGNEKLFF TGCGCCAGCAGCCCCCACAAGGGGGGTAATGAAAAACTGTTTTTT
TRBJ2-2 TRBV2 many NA CASSDPNRVGELFF TGTGCCAGCAGTGATCCGAATCGGGTCGGGGAGCTGTTTTTT
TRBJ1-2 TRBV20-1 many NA CSARGYRSPYGYTF TGCAGTGCTAGAGGGTACAGGAGTCCCTATGGCTACACCTTC
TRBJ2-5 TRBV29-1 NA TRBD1 CSAGQPQETQYF TGCAGCGCGGGACAGCCCCAAGAGACCCAGTACTTC
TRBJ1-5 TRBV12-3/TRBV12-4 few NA CASSPGPGTPGHF TGTGCCAGCAGCCCGGGACCGGGGACCCCCGGGCATTTT
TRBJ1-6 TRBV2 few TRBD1 CASSLRTGAENSPLHF TGTGCCAGCAGTCTTCGGACAGGGGCTGAGAATTCACCCCTCCACTTT
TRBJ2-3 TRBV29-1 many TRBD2 CSAREGTDTQYF TGCAGCGCGAGGGAGGGGACAGATACGCAGTATTTT
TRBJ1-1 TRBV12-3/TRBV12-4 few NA CASSFLRTEAFF TGTGCCAGCAGTTTCCTACGTACTGAAGCTTTCTTT
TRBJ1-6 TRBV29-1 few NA CSVARDSEYNSPLHF TGCAGCGTTGCACGAGACAGCGAGTATAATTCACCCCTCCACTTT
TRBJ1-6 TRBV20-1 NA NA CSASSARQALFRTSPLHF TGCAGTGCTAGTTCTGCCCGACAGGCCTTATTTCGGACTTCACCCCTCCACTTT
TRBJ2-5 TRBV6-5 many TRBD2 CASSQTLLAAPETQYF TGTGCCAGCAGCCAGACCTTACTAGCGGCCCCCGAGACCCAGTACTTC
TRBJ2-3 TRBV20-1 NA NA CSVLWGATYTDTQYF TGCAGTGTTCTGTGGGGGGCAACCTACACAGATACGCAGTATTTT
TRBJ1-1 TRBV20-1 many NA CSAPFMNTEAFF TGCAGTGCTCCCTTCATGAACACTGAAGCTTTCTTT
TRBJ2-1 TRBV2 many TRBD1 CASSEVTGGNEQFF TGTGCCAGCAGTGAAGTGACAGGGGGCAATGAGCAGTTCTTC
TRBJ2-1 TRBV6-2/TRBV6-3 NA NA CASSAQVKQFF TGTGCCAGCAGTGCACAGGTAAAGCAGTTCTTC
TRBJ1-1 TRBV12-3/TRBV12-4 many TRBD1 CASNPRQGSNRAEAFF TGTGCCAGCAACCCAAGACAGGGGAGTAATCGGGCTGAAGCTTTCTTT
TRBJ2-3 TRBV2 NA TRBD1 CASRWTGDADTQYF TGTGCCAGCAGGTGGACAGGGGACGCAGATACGCAGTATTTT
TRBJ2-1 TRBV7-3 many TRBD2 CASSVSGLLYNEQFF TGTGCCAGCAGCGTGTCGGGACTACTTTACAATGAGCAGTTCTTC
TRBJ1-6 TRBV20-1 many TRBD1 CSARETFWGTGNSPLHF TGCAGTGCTAGAGAGACCTTTTGGGGGACAGGGAATTCACCCCTCCACTTT
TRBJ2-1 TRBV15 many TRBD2 CATSRDRRGGRDEQFF TGTGCCACCAGCAGAGATAGACGGGGGGGCCGTGATGAGCAGTTCTTC
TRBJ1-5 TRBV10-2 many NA CASSGQGNQPQHF TGCGCCAGCAGTGGGCAGGGGAATCAGCCCCAGCATTTT
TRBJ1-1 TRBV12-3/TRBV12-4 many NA CASSFPATEAFF TGTGCCAGCAGTTTTCCCGCTACTGAAGCTTTCTTT
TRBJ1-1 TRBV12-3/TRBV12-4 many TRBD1 CASSSQDRVVTEAFF TGTGCCAGCAGTTCCCAAGACAGGGTAGTCACTGAAGCTTTCTTT
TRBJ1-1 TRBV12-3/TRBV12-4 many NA CASSFWGLGAEAFF TGTGCCAGCAGTTTTTGGGGGCTCGGCGCTGAAGCTTTCTTT
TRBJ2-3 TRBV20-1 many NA CSARVPDTQYF TGCAGTGCTAGAGTCCCAGATACGCAGTATTTT
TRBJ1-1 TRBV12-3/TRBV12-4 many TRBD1 CASRGTAMNTEAFF TGTGCCAGCAGAGGGACAGCGATGAACACTGAAGCTTTCTTT
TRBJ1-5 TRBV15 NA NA CATSRDDGWRGVDQPQHF TGTGCCACCAGCAGAGATGATGGTTGGCGGGGAGTGGATCAGCCCCAGCATTTT